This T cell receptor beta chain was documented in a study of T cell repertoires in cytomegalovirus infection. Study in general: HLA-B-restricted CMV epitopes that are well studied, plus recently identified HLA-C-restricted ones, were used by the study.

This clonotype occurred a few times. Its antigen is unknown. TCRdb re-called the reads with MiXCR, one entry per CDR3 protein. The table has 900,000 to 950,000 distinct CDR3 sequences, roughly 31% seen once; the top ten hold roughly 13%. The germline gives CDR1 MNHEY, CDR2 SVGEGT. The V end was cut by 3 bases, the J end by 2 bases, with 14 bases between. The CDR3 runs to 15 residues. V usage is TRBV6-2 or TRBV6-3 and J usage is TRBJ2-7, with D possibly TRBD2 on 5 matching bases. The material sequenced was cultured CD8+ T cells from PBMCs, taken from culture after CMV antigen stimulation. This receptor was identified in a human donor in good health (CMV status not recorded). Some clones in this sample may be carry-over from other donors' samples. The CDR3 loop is CASSYNTGDAYEQYV. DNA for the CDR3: TGTGCCAGCAGTTATAACACCGGGGATGCCTACGAGCAGTACGTC.